Here is one T cell receptor (beta chain) with its context. The antigen is undetermined. The data derive from a study of T cells in Graves' hyperthyroidism and ophthalmopathy. Study outcomes and limitations: Ophthalmopathy, which appeared later, was predicted by the model a median roughly 6.4 months before onset.

Researchers amplified the TCR beta CDR3 regions from RNA transcripts. HTBI primers were the set used in a first-round RT-PCR of the TCR CDR3. One entry per CDR3 protein results from TCRdb running MiXCR on the multiplex PCR reads. The sample carries 550,000 to 700,000 distinct CDR3 sequences, about 14% recorded once. CDR1 is MDHEN and CDR2 is SYDVKM in the germline V gene. V was pared by 4 bases and J by 5 bases, with 8 bases between. The CDR3 extends over 12 amino acids. The chain links TRBV28 to TRBJ1-2; D remains unclear. The sequenced sample was blood. The sequence was collected from a woman between 40 and 50 years old with Graves' ophthalmopathy. CDR3: CASSSAIYGYTF. The CDR3 DNA reads TGTGCCAGCAGTTCGGCGATTTATGGCTACACCTTC.